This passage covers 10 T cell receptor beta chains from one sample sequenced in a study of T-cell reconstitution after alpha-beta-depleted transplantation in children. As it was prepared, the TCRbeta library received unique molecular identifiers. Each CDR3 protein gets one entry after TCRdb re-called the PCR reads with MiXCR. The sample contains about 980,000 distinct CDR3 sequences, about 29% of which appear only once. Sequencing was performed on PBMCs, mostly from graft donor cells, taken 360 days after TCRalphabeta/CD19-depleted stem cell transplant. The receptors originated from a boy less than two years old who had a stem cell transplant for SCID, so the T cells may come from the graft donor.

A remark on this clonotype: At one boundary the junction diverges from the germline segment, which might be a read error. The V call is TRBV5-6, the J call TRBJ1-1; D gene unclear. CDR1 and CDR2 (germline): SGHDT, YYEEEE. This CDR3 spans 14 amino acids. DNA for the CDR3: TGTGCCATCAGCTTAAAACCGAGGAACACTGAAGCTTTCTTT. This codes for CAISLKPRNTEAFF.

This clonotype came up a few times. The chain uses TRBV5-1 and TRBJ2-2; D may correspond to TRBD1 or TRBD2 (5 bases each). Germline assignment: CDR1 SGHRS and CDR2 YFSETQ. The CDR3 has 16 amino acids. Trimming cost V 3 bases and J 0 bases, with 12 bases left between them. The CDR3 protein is CASSSRDRPNTGELFF. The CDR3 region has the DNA TGCGCCAGCAGCTCCAGGGACCGTCCGAACACCGGGGAGCTGTTTTTT.

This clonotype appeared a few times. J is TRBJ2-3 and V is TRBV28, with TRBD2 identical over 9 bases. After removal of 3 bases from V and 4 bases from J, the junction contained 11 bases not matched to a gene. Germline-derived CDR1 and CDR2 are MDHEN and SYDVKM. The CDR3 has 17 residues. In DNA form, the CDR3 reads TGTGCCAGCAGTTTTCCACGGCCGCGGGGGGGCCCAGATACGCAGTATTTT. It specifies CASSFPRPRGGPDTQYF.

The CDR3, as DNA: TGTGCCAGCAGTTCGGACAGGCTGAGCTCCTACGAGCAGTACTTC. It encodes CASSSDRLSSYEQYF. The rearrangement joins TRBV28 to TRBJ2-7, with TRBD1 matching 7 bases. With 4 bases clipped from V and 0 bases from J, the junction kept 6 bases outside the gene matches. The CDR3 extends over 15 amino acids. Germline CDR1 MDHEN, CDR2 SYDVKM.

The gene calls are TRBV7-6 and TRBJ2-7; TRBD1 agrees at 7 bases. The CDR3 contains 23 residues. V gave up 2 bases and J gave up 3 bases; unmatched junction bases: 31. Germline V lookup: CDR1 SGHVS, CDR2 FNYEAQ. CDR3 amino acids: CASSLFFGVSPPDLNRGYYEQYF. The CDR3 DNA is TGTGCCAGCAGCTTATTTTTCGGAGTGTCTCCCCCGGATCTGAACAGGGGATACTACGAGCAGTACTTC.

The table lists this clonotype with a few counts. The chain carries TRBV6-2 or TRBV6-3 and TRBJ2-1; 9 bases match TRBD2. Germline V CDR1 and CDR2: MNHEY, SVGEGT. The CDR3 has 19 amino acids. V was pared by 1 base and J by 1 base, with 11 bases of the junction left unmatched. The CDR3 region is CASSYLPSGKATSYNEQFF. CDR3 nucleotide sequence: TGTGCCAGCAGTTACTTGCCTAGCGGGAAAGCTACATCCTACAATGAGCAGTTCTTC.

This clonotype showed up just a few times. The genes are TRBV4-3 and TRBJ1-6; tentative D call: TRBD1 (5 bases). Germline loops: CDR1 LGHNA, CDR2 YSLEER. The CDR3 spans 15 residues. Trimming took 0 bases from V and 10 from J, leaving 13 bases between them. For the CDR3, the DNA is TGCGCCAGCAGCCAAGAGGTAGACAGAGGATCACCCCTCCACTTT. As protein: CASSQEVDRGSPLHF.

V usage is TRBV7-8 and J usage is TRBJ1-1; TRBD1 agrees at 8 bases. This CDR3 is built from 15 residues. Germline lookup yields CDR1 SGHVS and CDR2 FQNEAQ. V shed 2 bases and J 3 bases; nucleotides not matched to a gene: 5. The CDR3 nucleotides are TGTGCCAGCAGCTTATTCCCAGGGGGCCACACTGAAGCTTTCTTT. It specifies CASSLFPGGHTEAFF.

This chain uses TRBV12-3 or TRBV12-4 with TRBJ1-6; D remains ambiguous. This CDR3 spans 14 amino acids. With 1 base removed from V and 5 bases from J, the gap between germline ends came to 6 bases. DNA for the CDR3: TGTGCCAGCAGTTTAGTAACAGATAATTCACCCCTCCACTTT. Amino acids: CASSLVTDNSPLHF.

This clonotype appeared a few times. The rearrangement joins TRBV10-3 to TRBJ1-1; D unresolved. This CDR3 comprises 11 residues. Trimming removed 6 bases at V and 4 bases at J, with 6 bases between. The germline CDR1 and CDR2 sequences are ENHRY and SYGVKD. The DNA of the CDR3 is TGTGCCATCAGGGGAATCACTGAAGCTTTCTTT. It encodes CAIRGITEAFF.